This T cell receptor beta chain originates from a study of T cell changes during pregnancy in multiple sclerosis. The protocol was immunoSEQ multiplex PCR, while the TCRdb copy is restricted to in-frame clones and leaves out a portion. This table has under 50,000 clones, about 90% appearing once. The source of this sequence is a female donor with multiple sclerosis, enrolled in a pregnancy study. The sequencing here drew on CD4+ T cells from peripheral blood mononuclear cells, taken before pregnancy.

For the CDR3, the DNA is TGTGCCAGCAGCGGAAGGCGACAGGGGCAGGAGACCCAGTACTTC. It specifies CASSGRRQGQETQYF. The chain couples TRBV7-9 to TRBJ2-5, with TRBD1 matching over 8 bases. The CDR3 runs 15 residues. Germline CDR1 and CDR2: SEHNR and FQNEAQ (reference sequence). Losses at the gene ends were 5 bases for V and 5 bases for J; bases not matched to a gene: 10.